This T cell receptor beta chain was captured in a study of blood T cell repertoires in COVID-19 (dated by TCRdb to between 2020 and 2021). At the level of the whole study: Samples from collaborators originated in the United States, Italy and Spain and spanned both the acute and convalescent phases of COVID-19. The repertoires were released in a freely available public database intended as a resource for research on the immune response to SARS-CoV-2. HLA class I and class II types, where available, came from metadata supplied by the sample provider rather than from assay-based typing. The prospective study material was composed of cDNA or gDNA derived from T cells, B-cell-depleted T cells, or PBMCs. Nearly every sample came with metadata listing a de-identified subject ID, COVID-19 status, age in years and sex. Samples came from the ongoing ImmuneRACE study (first 160 participants) plus 1,254 subjects from 6 global collaborators. Deeply sampled blood TCRbeta repertoires from subjects exposed to, actively infected with, or recovered from COVID-19 were included in the dataset.

The CDR3 measures 13 amino acids from cysteine to phenylalanine. The CDR3 DNA has 39 bases and is translated from base 1. Germline trimming amounts to 7 bases on V and 1 base on J, with 6 as the count of junction bases outside the gene matches. Sequences SQVTM (CDR1) and ANQGSEA (CDR2) are obtained from the germline V gene. TCRbeta CDR3 regions were amplified from genomic DNA by means of the immunoSEQ Assay, a bias-controlled multiplex PCR. The original pipeline was this. Within the assay, amplification of reference gene primers was used to estimate how many nucleated cells each sample contained. To quantify the absolute abundance of each unique TCRbeta CDR3 rearrangement, sequence reads were collapsed and filtered. For each sample, productive Simpson clonality was calculated as the square root of Simpson's diversity index over productive rearrangements. TCRdb provides this immuneACCESS table in a form limited to in-frame rearrangements. Some clones are lacking; in checked studies, under half of them reflect an unresolved V gene, and why the rest are absent is not known. V, J and clone size reflect that table, while D and trimming were determined from the DNA. This sample is represented by roughly 350,000 clones; approximately 91% of them were singletons. Together, the top ten hold approximately 7.4% of the sample.

With respect to this clone: The antigen this receptor binds is unknown. Base qualities are missing; no much larger clone stands one base away.

Points the paper makes about the study in general: How much clinical and demographic metadata was included differed by source and by participant, and the metadata was provided uncurated.

One collaborating source in Seattle enrolled patients while the patients were actively infected and followed the patients over time throughout the course of disease. Whole blood was collected in K2EDTA tubes by collaborating institutions according to the institutions' own protocols. For TCRbeta analysis, collaborators shipped samples as frozen whole blood, isolated PBMCs, or DNA extracted from either of those sample types. The rearranged chain carries TRBV29-1 and TRBJ1-1; TRBD1 matches 7 bases in the middle. This TCR was recovered from a woman aged 65 to 85 with COVID-19, enrolled during active disease. The specimen was peripheral blood. The DNA is TGCAGCGGCACCGGGACAGCGAACACTGAAGCTTTCTTT. This yields the protein CSGTGTANTEAFF.